This TCR beta chain was profiled in a study of cytomegalovirus exposure and HLA in healthy donors. Study-level findings and limits: Cytomegalovirus association was assigned to over 150 TCR beta chains.

Points on this clone: The antigen is undetermined.

The germline V and J ends were trimmed by 5 bases and 3 bases, with 10 bases remaining between them. The CDR3 sequence is 13 residues long. CDR1 and CDR2 (germline): LGHNA, YNFKEQ. PCR used 60 Vbeta primers and 13 Jbeta primers. Some clones are missing from TCRdb's copy, which holds only in-frame ones; the method was immunoSEQ multiplex PCR. The sample holds over 150,000 clones; more than 60% are singletons and the top ten take around 3%. The clonotype was recovered from a woman between 45 and 65 years old in good health and CMV-seropositive. The chain recombines TRBV4-2 with TRBJ1-2, with D possibly matching TRBD1 (6 bases). Input material: PBMCs. In DNA, the CDR3 is TGTGCCAGCAGCGAACAGGGAGACTATGGCTACACCTTC. Its translation: CASSEQGDYGYTF.